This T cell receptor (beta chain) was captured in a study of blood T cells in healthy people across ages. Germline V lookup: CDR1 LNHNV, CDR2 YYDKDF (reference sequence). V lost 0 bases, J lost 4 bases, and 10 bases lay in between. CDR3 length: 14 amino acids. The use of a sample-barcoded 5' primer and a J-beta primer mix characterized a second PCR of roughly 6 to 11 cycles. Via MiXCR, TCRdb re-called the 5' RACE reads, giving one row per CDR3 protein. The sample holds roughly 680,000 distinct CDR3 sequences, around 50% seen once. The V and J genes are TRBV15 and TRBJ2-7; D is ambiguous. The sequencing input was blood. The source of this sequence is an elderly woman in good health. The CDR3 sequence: CATSRDLGPYEQYF. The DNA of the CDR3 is TGTGCCACCAGCAGAGATCTAGGTCCTTACGAGCAGTACTTC.